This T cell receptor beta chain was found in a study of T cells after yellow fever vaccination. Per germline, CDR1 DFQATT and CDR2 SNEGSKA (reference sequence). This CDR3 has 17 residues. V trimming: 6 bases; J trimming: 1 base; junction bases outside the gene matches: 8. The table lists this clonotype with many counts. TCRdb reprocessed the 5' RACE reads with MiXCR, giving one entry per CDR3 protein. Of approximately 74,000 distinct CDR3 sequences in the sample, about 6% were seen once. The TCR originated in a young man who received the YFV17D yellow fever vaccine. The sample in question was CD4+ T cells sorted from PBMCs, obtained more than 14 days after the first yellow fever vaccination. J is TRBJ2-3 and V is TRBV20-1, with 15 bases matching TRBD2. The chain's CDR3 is CSARTSGGAGGTDTQYF. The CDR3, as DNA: TGCAGTGCAAGGACTAGCGGGGGGGCGGGTGGCACAGATACGCAGTATTTT.